These 27 T cell receptor beta chains originate from one sample sequenced in a study of breast tumors, draining lymph nodes, adjacent tissues. TCRdb used MiXCR to reprocess the multiplex PCR reads, holding one entry per CDR3 protein. This sample has tens of thousands of distinct CDR3 sequences; 60% to 70% occur once, and the top ten carry about a quarter. Sequencing was performed on tumor-adjacent breast tissue. These TCRs come from a female donor with breast cancer. Some clones in this sample may be carry-over from other donors' samples.

This clonotype was seen ten or more times. This chain uses TRBV5-6 with TRBJ2-1; 10 bases are a match to TRBD1. Germline lookup yields CDR1 SGHDT and CDR2 YYEEEE. V was clipped by 4 bases and J by 2 bases; unmatched bases: 3. This CDR3 spans 15 amino acids. Here the CDR3 DNA reads TGTGCCAGCAGCCTCGGACAGGGGGCCTACAATGAGCAGTTCTTC. Its protein product is CASSLGQGAYNEQFF. The variable domain in full, with the rest retrieved from reference TRBV5-6 and TRBJ2-1, is DAGVTQSPTHLIKTRGQQVTLRCSPKSGHDTVSWYQQALGQGPQFIFQYYEEEERQRGNFPDRFSGHQFPNYSSELNVNALLLGDSALYLCASSLGQGAYNEQFFGPGTRLTVL.

In this sample, this clonotype turned up once. The rearrangement uses TRBV13 and TRBJ2-3; possible D gene TRBD2, 5 bases. Trimming left V 1 base short and J 3 bases short, with 11 bases between. The CDR3 spans 15 residues. The germline V gene has CDR1 PRHDT and CDR2 FYEKMQ (reference sequence). This chain's CDR3 is CASSLAAGITDTQYF. CDR3 sequence (DNA): TGTGCCAGCAGCTTAGCTGCCGGGATTACAGATACGCAGTATTTT.

The rearrangement joins TRBV7-9 to TRBJ1-4; tentative D call: TRBD1 (6 bases). Trimming left V 2 bases short and J 2 bases short, with 18 bases between. The CDR3 has 18 amino acids. Germline CDR1 and CDR2: SEHNR and FQNEAQ (reference sequence). CDR3 amino acids: CASSLSLAGAVTNEKLFF. In DNA, the CDR3 is TGTGCCAGCAGCTTAAGTTTGGCAGGGGCAGTCACTAATGAAAAACTGTTTTTT.

V and J are TRBV9 and TRBJ2-7, with 9 bases fitting TRBD1. With 2 bases clipped from V and 0 bases from J, the junction kept 3 bases outside the gene matches. Germline assignment: CDR1 SGDLS and CDR2 YYNGEE. This CDR3 is 15 amino acids long. CDR3 protein: CASSVGQGISYEQYF. The CDR3 bases are TGTGCCAGCAGCGTGGGACAGGGAATCTCCTACGAGCAGTACTTC.

This clonotype was detected ten times or more. The DNA for the CDR3 is TGTGCCAGCAGCCCAGGCGATAGGACGCCGGAGGCCTACGAGCAGTACTTC. Encoded protein: CASSPGDRTPEAYEQYF. The chain uses TRBV4-2 and TRBJ2-7; a possible D gene is TRBD2 (5 bases). V was cut by 4 bases and J by 2 bases, with 21 bases left in between. Germline values: CDR1 LGHNA, CDR2 YNFKEQ. The CDR3 has 17 amino acids.

This chain uses TRBV29-1 with TRBJ2-7; the D gene is possibly TRBD1 (5 bases). Germline values: CDR1 SQVTM, CDR2 ANQGSEA. Trimming took off 6 bases at V and 2 bases at J, with 14 bases between the two ends. The CDR3 sequence is 13 residues long. The CDR3 nucleotides read TGCAGCGTAGTCGACAGAGACCCCTACGAGCAGTACTTC. Translating gives CSVVDRDPYEQYF.

The V call is TRBV6-4, the J call TRBJ2-6; TRBD1 matches at 11 bases. Germline V lookup: CDR1 MRHNA, CDR2 SNTAGT. The length of the CDR3 is 17 residues. V was pared by 2 bases and J by 2 bases, with 2 bases of the junction left unmatched. CDR3 sequence: CASSDGTGGTGANVLTF. CDR3 DNA: TGTGCCAGCAGTGACGGGACAGGGGGAACTGGGGCCAACGTCCTGACTTTC.

The V and J genes are TRBV9 and TRBJ2-7; the D gene is possibly TRBD2 (6 bases). The CDR3 spans 13 residues. The ends were cut back, 4 bases at V and 2 bases at J, with 10 bases in the middle. Looked up from germline, CDR1 is SGDLS and CDR2 is YYNGEE. This CDR3 is CASSRGGPYEQYF. Here the CDR3 DNA reads TGTGCCAGCAGCCGGGGAGGCCCCTACGAGCAGTACTTC.

With respect to this clonotype: One end of the junction does not line up with germline, which may come from a read error. CDR3 residues: CASSQGNEQYF. DNA for the CDR3: TGCGCCAGCAGCCAAGGCAACGAGCAGTACTTC. The chain uses TRBV5-5 and TRBJ2-7; no clear D gene. From germline, CDR1 is SGHKS and CDR2 YYEKEE (reference sequence). The CDR3 totals 11 residues.

This clonotype is labeled as medium-sized. The J gene is TRBJ2-1, the V gene TRBV10-3, with D maybe TRBD2 (5 bases). Between the trimmed V and J ends, which lost 2 bases and 6 bases, there was a span of 5 bases. CDR1 is ENHRY, CDR2 SYGVKD, per germline. This CDR3 contains 12 residues. DNA for the CDR3: TGTGCCATCAGTGAGCGGGGCAATGAGCAGTTCTTC. This translates into CAISERGNEQFF.

The chain has TRBV29-1 and TRBJ2-7; D gene unclear. CDR1 is SQVTM, CDR2 ANQGSEA, per germline. The CDR3 extends over 11 amino acids. The V and J ends lost 5 bases and 4 bases respectively, with 9 bases between them. DNA of the CDR3: TGCAGCGTTTTGGTTCAATACGAGCAGTACTTC. Its protein product is CSVLVQYEQYF.

This chain uses TRBV6-6 with TRBJ1-3; 7 bases are shared with TRBD1. CDR1 is MNHNY, CDR2 SVGAGI, per germline (reference sequence). This CDR3 contains 15 residues. The ends lost 6 bases at V and 4 bases at J; junction bases unmatched: 9. CDR3 sequence (DNA): TGTGCCAGCAGCTATTCGACAGGGTCCGGAAACACCATATATTTT. Amino acids: CASSYSTGSGNTIYF.

J is TRBJ2-2 and V is TRBV18; 8 nucleotides line up with TRBD2. V dropped 3 bases and J dropped 0; count of bases not matched to a gene: 9. This CDR3 is 18 amino acids long. CDR1 and CDR2 (germline): KGHSH, LQKENI. CDR3: CASSPTFTSGTNTGELFF. In DNA, the CDR3 is TGTGCCAGCTCACCGACCTTTACTAGCGGAACGAACACCGGGGAGCTGTTTTTT. The full variable domain, with the rest looked up from reference TRBV18 and TRBJ2-2, is NAGVMQNPRHLVRRRGQEARLRCSPMKGHSHVYWYRQLPEEGLKFMVYLQKENIIDESGMPKERFSAEFPKEGPSILRIQQVVRGDSAAYFCASSPTFTSGTNTGELFFGEGSRLTVL.

In this sample, this clonotype is medium-sized. The junction departs from the called germline gene at one end, perhaps through a read error. This chain joins TRBV7-3 and TRBJ2-7; D tentatively fits TRBD1 or TRBD2 (5 bases each). The CDR3 has 10 residues. Germline V gene sequence: CDR1 SGHTA, CDR2 FQGTGA. The CDR3 reads CAPRGFGRYF. CDR3 DNA sequence: TGTGCCCCGAGGGGATTTGGTCGGTATTTC.

The CDR3 sequence: CASSSVSGSKNTQYF. In nucleotides, the CDR3 is TGCGCCAGCAGCTCGGTTAGTGGGAGTAAAAATACGCAGTATTTT. The chain is built from TRBV5-1 and TRBJ2-3, with TRBD2 as a possible D gene (5 bases). The CDR3 has 15 amino acids. Germline V gene sequence: CDR1 SGHRS, CDR2 YFSETQ. The V end was cut by 3 bases, the J end by 7 bases, with 18 bases between.

This clonotype is medium-sized in the sample. The J gene is TRBJ2-3, the V gene TRBV6-6, with TRBD1 matching over 10 bases. Germline CDR1 MNHNY, CDR2 SVGAGI (reference sequence). The ends lost 0 bases at V and 1 base at J; junction bases unmatched: 4. This CDR3 contains 17 residues. The CDR3 here is CASSYSPGQGGTDTQYF. CDR3 nucleotides: TGTGCCAGCAGTTACTCACCAGGACAGGGGGGCACAGATACGCAGTATTTT.

This clonotype is deemed medium-sized. Compared with germline, one end of the junction differs, possibly owing to a read error. V usage is TRBV2 and J usage is TRBJ1-2; 8 bases fit TRBD1. Germline V gene sequence: CDR1 SNHLY, CDR2 FYNNEI. This CDR3 spans 15 amino acids. This CDR3 reads CASNPSRDRMYGYTF. CDR3 bases: TGTGCTAGCAACCCGTCCCGGGACAGGATGTATGGCTACACCTTC.

This clonotype was counted a single time. V and J are TRBV6-1 and TRBJ2-3; D is tentatively TRBD1 or TRBD2 (5 bases each). Per the germline V gene, CDR1 is MNHNS and CDR2 is SASEGT. The V and J ends lost 2 bases and 4 bases respectively, with 7 bases between them. The CDR3 contains 13 residues. CDR3 coding DNA: TGTGCCAGCAGTGAACGAGGGGCAGATACGCAGTATTTT. Its translation: CASSERGADTQYF.

The V gene is TRBV20-1, the J gene TRBJ1-5; D is perhaps TRBD1 (6 bases). The CDR3 covers 15 residues. V was cut by 0 bases and J by 4 bases, with 13 bases left in between. Germline V gene lookup returns CDR1 DFQATT and CDR2 SNEGSKA (reference sequence). DNA of the CDR3: TGCAGTGCTAGAGATCGGGGGCCATCGAATCAGCCCCAGCATTTT. It codes for CSARDRGPSNQPQHF.

This clonotype is categorized as medium-sized. The chain couples TRBV5-1 to TRBJ2-3, with TRBD1 identical over 12 bases. In germline, CDR1 is SGHRS, CDR2 YFSETQ. V shed 0 bases and J 6 bases; nucleotides not matched to a gene: 5. CDR3 length: 16 amino acids. CDR3 sequence reads: CASSLGGQGALDTQYF. CDR3 in DNA: TGCGCCAGCAGCTTGGGGGGACAGGGGGCGTTGGATACGCAGTATTTT.

This sequence joins TRBV20-1 and TRBJ2-1; D tentatively reads TRBD1 or TRBD2 (6 bases each). The CDR3 length is 17 residues. The V gene's germline CDR1 is DFQATT and CDR2 SNEGSKA (reference sequence). With 1 base removed from V and 4 bases from J, the gap between germline ends came to 20 bases. CDR3 sequence: CSARGYRAGSTYNEQFF. The CDR3 DNA reads as TGCAGTGCTAGAGGGTACAGGGCGGGGTCGACGTACAATGAGCAGTTCTTC.

This clonotype was seen only once. The chain couples TRBV10-3 to TRBJ2-7; 9 bases map to TRBD2. Looked up from germline, CDR1 is ENHRY and CDR2 is SYGVKD. The CDR3 covers 14 residues. Trimming took 8 bases from V and 3 from J; bases not matched to a gene: 8. The CDR3 spells CAIGRGGGVYEQYF. CDR3 coding DNA: TGTGCCATCGGACGCGGCGGGGGGGTCTACGAGCAGTACTTC.

The V gene is TRBV15, the J gene TRBJ1-4; TRBD1 matches 9 bases. Per germline, CDR1 LNHNV and CDR2 YYDKDF (reference sequence). This CDR3 has 15 amino acids. Trimming removed 5 bases from V and 5 bases from J; junction bases left unmatched: 6. In nucleotides, the CDR3 is TGTGCCACCAGCGGACCGGGACAGGGAAATGAAAAACTGTTTTTT. Translated: CATSGPGQGNEKLFF.

V usage is TRBV19 and J usage is TRBJ2-7, with TRBD1 matching over 7 bases. Trimming removed 5 bases from V and 1 base from J; junction bases left unmatched: 8. The CDR3 extends over 15 amino acids. Per the germline V gene, CDR1 is LNHDA and CDR2 is SQIVND (reference sequence). Written as DNA, the CDR3 is TGTGCCAGTAGTCCTGGGACAGACATTTCCTACGAGCAGTACTTC. Its protein is CASSPGTDISYEQYF.

This clonotype was seen more than once but under ten times. The V call is TRBV20-1, the J call TRBJ2-3; TRBD2 agrees at 9 bases. The V segment lost 3 bases and the J segment 4 bases; nucleotides outside the gene matches: 8. The CDR3 sequence is 15 residues long. CDR1 DFQATT and CDR2 SNEGSKA come from the germline V gene (reference sequence). The CDR3 protein is CSASSIAGVSDTQYF. CDR3 sequence (DNA): TGCAGTGCTAGTTCGATAGCGGGAGTCTCAGATACGCAGTATTTT.

The CDR3 spells CATSDYQDEQFF. The CDR3 nucleotides are TGTGCCACCAGTGATTACCAGGATGAGCAGTTCTTC. This rearrangement joins TRBV24-1 to TRBJ2-1; no clear D. This CDR3 is built from 12 residues. Germline assignment: CDR1 KGHDR and CDR2 SFDVKD. Trimming cost V 2 bases and J 8 bases, with 6 bases left between them.

The rearrangement joins TRBV14 to TRBJ1-6; 10 nucleotides match TRBD1. The V and J ends lost 3 bases and 9 bases, in that order; junction bases with no gene match: 2. The CDR3 is 14 amino acids. Germline V gene data show CDR1 as SGHDN and CDR2 as FVKESK. CDR3 DNA sequence: TGTGCCAGCAGCCATGGACAGGGGGGTTCACCCCTCCACTTT. This translates into CASSHGQGGSPLHF.